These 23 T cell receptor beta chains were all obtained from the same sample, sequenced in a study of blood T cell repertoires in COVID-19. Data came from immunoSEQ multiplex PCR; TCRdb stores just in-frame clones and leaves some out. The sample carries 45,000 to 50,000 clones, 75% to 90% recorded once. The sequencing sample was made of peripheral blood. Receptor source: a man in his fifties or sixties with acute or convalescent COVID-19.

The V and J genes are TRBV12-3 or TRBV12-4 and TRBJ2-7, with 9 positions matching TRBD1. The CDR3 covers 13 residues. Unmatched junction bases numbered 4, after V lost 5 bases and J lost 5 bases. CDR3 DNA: TGTGCCAGCAGTAGGGACAGGGAAGACGAGCAGTACTTC. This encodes CASSRDREDEQYF.

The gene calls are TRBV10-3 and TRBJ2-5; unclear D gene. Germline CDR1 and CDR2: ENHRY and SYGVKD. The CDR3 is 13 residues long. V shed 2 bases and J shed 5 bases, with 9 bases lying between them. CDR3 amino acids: CAISEEHSETQYF. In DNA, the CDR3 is TGTGCCATCAGTGAGGAACATTCTGAGACCCAGTACTTC.

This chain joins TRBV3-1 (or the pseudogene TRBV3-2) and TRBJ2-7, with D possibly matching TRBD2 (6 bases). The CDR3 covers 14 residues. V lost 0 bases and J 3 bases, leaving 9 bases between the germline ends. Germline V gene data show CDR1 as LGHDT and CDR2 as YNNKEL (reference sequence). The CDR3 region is CASSQDWGGYEQYF. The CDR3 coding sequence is TGTGCCAGCAGCCAAGACTGGGGAGGCTACGAGCAGTACTTC.

DNA of the CDR3: TGCGCCAGCAGCCTCGGGACAGGAGAAAACATTCAGTACTTC. It yields the protein CASSLGTGENIQYF. The chain has TRBV5-1 and TRBJ2-4; 8 nucleotides match TRBD1. The CDR3 length is 14 residues. Germline loops: CDR1 SGHRS, CDR2 YFSETQ. The J segment lost 5 bases and the V segment lost 4 bases, leaving 5 bases of the junction unmatched. The complete variable domain, with remaining parts taken from reference TRBV5-1 and TRBJ2-4, reads KAGVTQTPRYLIKTRGQQVTLSCSPISGHRSVSWYQQTPGQGLQFLFEYFSETQRNKGNFPGRFSGRQFSNSRSEMNVSTLELGDSALYLCASSLGTGENIQYFGAGTRLSVL.

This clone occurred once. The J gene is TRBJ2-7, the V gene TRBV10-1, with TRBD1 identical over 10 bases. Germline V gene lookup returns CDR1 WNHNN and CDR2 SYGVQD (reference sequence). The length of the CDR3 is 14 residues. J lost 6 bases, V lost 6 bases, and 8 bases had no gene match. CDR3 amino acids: CASSLTGQGGEQYF. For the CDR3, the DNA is TGCGCCAGCAGCCTAACCGGACAGGGGGGCGAGCAGTACTTC.

For the CDR3, the DNA is TGTGCCAGCAGCCGGACTAGCGGGGTCGAGGGTGAGCAGTTCTTC. It translates to CASSRTSGVEGEQFF. The rearrangement uses TRBV7-2 and TRBJ2-1, with 12 bases that match TRBD2. Germline CDR1 and CDR2: SGHTA and FQGNSA. With 5 bases clipped from V and 9 bases from J, the junction kept 8 bases outside the gene matches. The CDR3 totals 15 residues.

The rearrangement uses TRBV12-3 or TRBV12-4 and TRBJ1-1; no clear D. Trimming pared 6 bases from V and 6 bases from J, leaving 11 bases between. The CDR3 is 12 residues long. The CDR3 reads CASSDDTAEAFF. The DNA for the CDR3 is TGTGCCAGCAGCGACGACACGGCTGAAGCTTTCTTT.

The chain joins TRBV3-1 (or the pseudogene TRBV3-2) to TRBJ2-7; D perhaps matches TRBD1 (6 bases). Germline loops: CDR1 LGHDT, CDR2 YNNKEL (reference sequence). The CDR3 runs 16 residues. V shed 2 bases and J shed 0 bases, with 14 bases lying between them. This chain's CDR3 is CASSQYQGTLSYEQYF. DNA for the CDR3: TGTGCCAGCAGCCAATATCAGGGGACCCTCTCCTACGAGCAGTACTTC.

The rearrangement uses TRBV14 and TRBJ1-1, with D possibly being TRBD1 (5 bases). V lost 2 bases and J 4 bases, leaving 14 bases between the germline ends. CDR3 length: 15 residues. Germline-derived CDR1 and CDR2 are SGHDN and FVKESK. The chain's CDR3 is CASSQPTGHGTEAFF. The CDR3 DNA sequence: TGTGCCAGCAGCCAACCTACAGGTCACGGCACTGAAGCTTTCTTT.

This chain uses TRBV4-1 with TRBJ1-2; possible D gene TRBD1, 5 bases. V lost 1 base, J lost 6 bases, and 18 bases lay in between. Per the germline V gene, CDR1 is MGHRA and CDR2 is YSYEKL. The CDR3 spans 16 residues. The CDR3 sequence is CASSQVNGGLKDGYTF. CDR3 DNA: TGCGCCAGCAGCCAAGTTAACGGGGGATTGAAGGATGGCTACACCTTC.

Here the CDR3 reads CASSQATGQPQHF. The CDR3 DNA sequence: TGTGCCAGCAGCCAAGCAACAGGACAGCCCCAGCATTTT. V gene TRBV3-1 (or the pseudogene TRBV3-2) combines with J gene TRBJ1-5, with D possibly TRBD1 on 5 matching bases. V lost 1 base and J lost 7, with 8 bases in between. The CDR3 loop spans 13 amino acids. Germline V gene sequence: CDR1 LGHDT, CDR2 YNNKEL (reference sequence).

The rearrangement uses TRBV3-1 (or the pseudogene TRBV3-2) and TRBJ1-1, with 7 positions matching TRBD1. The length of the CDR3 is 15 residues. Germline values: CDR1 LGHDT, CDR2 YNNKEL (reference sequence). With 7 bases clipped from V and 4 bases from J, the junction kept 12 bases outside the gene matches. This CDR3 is CASTRQGSFPTEAFF. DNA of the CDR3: TGTGCCAGCACCCGACAGGGTTCGTTCCCCACTGAAGCTTTCTTT.

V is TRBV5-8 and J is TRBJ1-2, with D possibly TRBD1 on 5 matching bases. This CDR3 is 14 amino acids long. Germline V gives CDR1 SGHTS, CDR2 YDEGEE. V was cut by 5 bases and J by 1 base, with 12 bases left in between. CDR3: CASRTGWDNYGYTF. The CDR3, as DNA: TGTGCCAGCAGAACAGGATGGGATAACTATGGCTACACCTTC.

In nucleotides, the CDR3 is TGTGCCAGCAGGACAGGGACTAACTATGGCTACACCTTC. Its translation: CASRTGTNYGYTF. The V gene is TRBV21-1, the J gene TRBJ1-2; TRBD1 is the table's D call, not checked against the DNA. TRBV21-1 is shown as a pseudogene. The CDR3 runs 13 residues.

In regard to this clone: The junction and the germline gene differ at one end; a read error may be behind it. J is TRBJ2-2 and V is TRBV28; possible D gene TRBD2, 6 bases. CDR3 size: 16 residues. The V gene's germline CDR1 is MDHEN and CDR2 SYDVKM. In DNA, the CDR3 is TGTGCCAGCAGTGTCGGGACTGCCCCGAAGACCGGGGAGCTGTTTTTT. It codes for CASSVGTAPKTGELFF.

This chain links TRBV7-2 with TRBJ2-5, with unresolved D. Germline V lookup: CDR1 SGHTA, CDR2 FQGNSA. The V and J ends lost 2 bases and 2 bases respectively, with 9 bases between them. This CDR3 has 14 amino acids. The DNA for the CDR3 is TGTGCCAGCAGCTTATTGCCCCTACAAGAGACCCAGTACTTC. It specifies CASSLLPLQETQYF.

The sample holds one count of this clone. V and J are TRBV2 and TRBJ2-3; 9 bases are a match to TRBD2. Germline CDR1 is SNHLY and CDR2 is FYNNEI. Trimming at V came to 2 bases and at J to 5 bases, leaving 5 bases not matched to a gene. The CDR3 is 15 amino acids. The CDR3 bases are TGTGCCAGCAGTGAAACGAGCGGGAGGCAAGATACGCAGTATTTT. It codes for CASSETSGRQDTQYF.

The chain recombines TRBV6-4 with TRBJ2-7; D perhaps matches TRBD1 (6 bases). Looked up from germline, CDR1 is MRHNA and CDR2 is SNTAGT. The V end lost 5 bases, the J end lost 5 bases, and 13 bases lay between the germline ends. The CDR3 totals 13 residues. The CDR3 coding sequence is TGTGCCAGCAGTTCGTTACAGGGACACGAGCAGTACTTC. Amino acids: CASSSLQGHEQYF.

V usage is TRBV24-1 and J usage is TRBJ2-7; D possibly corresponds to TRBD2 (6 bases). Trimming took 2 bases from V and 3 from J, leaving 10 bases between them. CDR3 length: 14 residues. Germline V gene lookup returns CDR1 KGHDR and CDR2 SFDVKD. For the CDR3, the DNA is TGTGCCACCAGTGATTCTAGCGCACTCTACGAGCAGTACTTC. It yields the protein CATSDSSALYEQYF.

CDR3 sequence (DNA): TGTGCCACCAGCAGAGATACGAATGCGCAGGCGCAGTATTTT. Encoded protein: CATSRDTNAQAQYF. The chain carries TRBV15 and TRBJ2-3; D unclear. CDR3 length: 14 amino acids. CDR1 LNHNV and CDR2 YYDKDF come from the germline V gene (reference sequence). Trimming stripped 0 bases from V and 10 bases from J, with 14 bases between.

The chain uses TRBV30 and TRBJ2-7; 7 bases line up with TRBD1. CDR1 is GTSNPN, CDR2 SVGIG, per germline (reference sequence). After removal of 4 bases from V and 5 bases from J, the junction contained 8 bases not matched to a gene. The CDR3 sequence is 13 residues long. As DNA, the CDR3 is TGTGCCTGGACTCGGGACAGCGCCCACGAGCAGTACTTC. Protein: CAWTRDSAHEQYF.

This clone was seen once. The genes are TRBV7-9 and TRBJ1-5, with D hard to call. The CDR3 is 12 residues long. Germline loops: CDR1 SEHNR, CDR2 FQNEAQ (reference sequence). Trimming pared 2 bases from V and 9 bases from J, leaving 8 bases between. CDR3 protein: CASSLLEGPQHF. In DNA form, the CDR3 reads TGTGCCAGCAGCTTATTGGAGGGGCCCCAGCATTTT.

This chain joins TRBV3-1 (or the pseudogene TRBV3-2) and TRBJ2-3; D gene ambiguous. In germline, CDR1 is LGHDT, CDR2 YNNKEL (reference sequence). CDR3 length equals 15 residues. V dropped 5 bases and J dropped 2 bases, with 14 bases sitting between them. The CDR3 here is CASSNRYGTTDTQYF. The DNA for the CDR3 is TGTGCCAGCAGCAATCGCTACGGTACCACAGATACGCAGTATTTT.